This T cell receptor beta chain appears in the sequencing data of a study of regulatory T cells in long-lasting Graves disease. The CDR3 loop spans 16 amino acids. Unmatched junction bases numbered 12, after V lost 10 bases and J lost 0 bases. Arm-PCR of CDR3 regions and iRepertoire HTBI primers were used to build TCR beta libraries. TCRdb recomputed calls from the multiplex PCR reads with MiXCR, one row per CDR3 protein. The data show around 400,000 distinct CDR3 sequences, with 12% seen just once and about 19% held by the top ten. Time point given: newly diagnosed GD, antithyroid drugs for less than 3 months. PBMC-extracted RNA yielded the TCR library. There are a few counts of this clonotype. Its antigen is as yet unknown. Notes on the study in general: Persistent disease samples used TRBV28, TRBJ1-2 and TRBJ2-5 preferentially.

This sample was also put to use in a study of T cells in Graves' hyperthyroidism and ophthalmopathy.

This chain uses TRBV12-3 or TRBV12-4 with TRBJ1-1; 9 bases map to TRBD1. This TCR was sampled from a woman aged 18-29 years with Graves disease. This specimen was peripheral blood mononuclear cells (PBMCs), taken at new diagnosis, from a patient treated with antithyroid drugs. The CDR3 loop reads CATAPHGQGMNTEAFF. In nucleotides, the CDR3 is TGTGCCACAGCCCCCCATGGACAGGGGATGAACACTGAAGCTTTCTTT.